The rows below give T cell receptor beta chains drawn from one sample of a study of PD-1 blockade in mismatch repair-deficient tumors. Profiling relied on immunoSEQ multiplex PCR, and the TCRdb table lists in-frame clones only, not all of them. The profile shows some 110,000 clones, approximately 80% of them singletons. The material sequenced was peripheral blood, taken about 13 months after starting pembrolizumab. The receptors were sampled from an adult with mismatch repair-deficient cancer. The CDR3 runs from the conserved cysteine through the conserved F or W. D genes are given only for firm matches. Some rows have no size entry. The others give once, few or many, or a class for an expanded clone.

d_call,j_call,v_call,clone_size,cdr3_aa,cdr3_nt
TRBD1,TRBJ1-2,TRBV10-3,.,CAISGAGTGVYGYTF,TGTGCCATCAGTGGAGCCGGGACAGGGGTCTATGGCTACACCTTC
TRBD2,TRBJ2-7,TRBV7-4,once,CASSVRTSGSYEQYF,TGTGCCAGCAGCGTAAGGACTAGCGGTTCCTACGAGCAGTACTTC
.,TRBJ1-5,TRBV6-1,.,CASSVRVNWPQHF,TGTGCCAGCAGTGTACGGGTAAATTGGCCCCAGCATTTT
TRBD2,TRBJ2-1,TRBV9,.,CASSGRTPYSGSSYNEQFF,TGTGCCAGCAGCGGAAGGACCCCTTATAGCGGGAGCTCCTACAATGAGCAGTTCTTC
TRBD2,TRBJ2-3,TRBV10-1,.,CASSDTVWGGKGDTQYF,TGCGCCAGCAGTGACACAGTCTGGGGAGGGAAGGGCGATACGCAGTATTTT
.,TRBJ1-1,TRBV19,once,CASSGNTEAFF,TGTGCCAGTAGTGGGAACACTGAAGCTTTCTTT
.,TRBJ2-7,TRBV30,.,CAWSVGDGSSYEQYF,TGTGCCTGGAGTGTAGGGGACGGGAGCTCCTACGAGCAGTACTTC
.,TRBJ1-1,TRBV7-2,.,CASSLVWAFTEAFF,TGTGCCAGCAGCTTAGTTTGGGCTTTCACTGAAGCTTTCTTT
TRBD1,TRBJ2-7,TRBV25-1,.,CASSSGQHYEQYF,TGTGCCAGCAGCTCGGGACAGCACTACGAGCAGTACTTC
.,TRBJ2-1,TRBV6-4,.,CASSYGGYNEQFF,TGTGCCAGCAGTTATGGGGGCTACAATGAGCAGTTCTTC
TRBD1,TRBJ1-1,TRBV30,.,CAWRSGGATEAFF,TGTGCCTGGAGATCAGGGGGCGCGACTGAAGCTTTCTTT
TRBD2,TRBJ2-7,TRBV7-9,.,CASSPLMGLAGNDEQYF,TGTGCCAGCAGCCCGTTAATGGGACTAGCGGGAAACGACGAGCAGTACTTC
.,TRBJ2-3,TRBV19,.,CASSKAGGGTDTQYF,TGTGCCAGTAGTAAGGCCGGCGGAGGCACAGATACGCAGTATTTT
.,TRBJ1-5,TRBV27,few,CASSIWGNQPQHF,TGTGCCAGCAGTATTTGGGGAAATCAGCCCCAGCATTTT
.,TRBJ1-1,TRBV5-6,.,CASSLLTVNTEAFF,TGTGCCAGCAGCCTCTTGACGGTGAACACTGAAGCTTTCTTT
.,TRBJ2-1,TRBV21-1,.,CASIPERDSYYNEQFF,TGTGCCAGCATCCCCGAGAGAGACAGTTATTACAATGAGCAGTTCTTC